This T cell receptor beta chain comes out of a study of cytomegalovirus exposure and HLA in healthy donors. Whole-study findings and limits: Later analysis identified 15,000 to 20,000 TCR beta sequences associated with HLA alleles, using a false discovery rate threshold of 0.05.

Concerning this clone: Its antigen is still unknown.

The PCR contained 60 Vbeta and 13 Jbeta primers. Clones were read by immunoSEQ multiplex PCR, and TCRdb kept only the in-frame ones, dropping some. The table shows 100,000 to 150,000 clones, with just over 75% occurring only once. J was trimmed by 4 bases and V by 0 bases; bases with no gene match: 1. This CDR3 spans 14 amino acids. In germline, CDR1 is LGHNA, CDR2 YSLEER. This TCR derives from a woman aged 45-65 years in good health and CMV-seronegative. Source material: PBMCs. This chain joins TRBV4-3 and TRBJ1-2; 8 bases are a match to TRBD1. The CDR3 sequence is CASSQETGAYGYTF. CDR3 in DNA: TGCGCCAGCAGCCAAGAGACAGGGGCCTATGGCTACACCTTC.